A single sample is the source of the 18 T cell receptor beta chains below, sequenced in a study of shared clonotypes between healthy human individuals. CD45RO negativity and positive selection for CCR7 defined naive CD8 cells, a population that excluded terminally differentiated effector memory CD45RA+ cells. The data were produced by immunoSEQ multiplex PCR, yet TCRdb's version contains in-frame clones alone and is incomplete. The data contain under 2,000,000 clones, just under 95% of them singletons. The sequencing sample was made of naive CD8+ T cells sorted from blood. All receptors come from a man aged 18 to 30 in good health.

The CDR3 nucleotides read TGTGCCAGCAGCTGGGTGACAGGAATGAACACTGAAGCTTTCTTT. Translation: CASSWVTGMNTEAFF. This chain connects TRBV5-6 to TRBJ1-1; a weak D match, TRBD1 (6 bases). The V end was cut by 3 bases, the J end by 0 bases, with 12 bases between. CDR3 length: 15 amino acids. CDR1 is SGHDT and CDR2 is YYEEEE in the germline V gene.

The V gene is TRBV9, the J gene TRBJ2-7; D is perhaps TRBD1 (6 bases). V was trimmed by 3 bases and J by 4 bases, leaving 11 bases between them. Germline CDR1 is SGDLS and CDR2 is YYNGEE. This CDR3 is 13 amino acids long. The CDR3 DNA reads TGTGCCAGCAGCGACGGACAGACTTACGAGCAGTACTTC. Its protein product is CASSDGQTYEQYF.

Of note for this clone: The same CDR3 also results from other DNA sequences found in this sample. The chain joins TRBV25-1 to TRBJ2-7; D might be TRBD1 or TRBD2, each matching 5 bases. The CDR3 is made up of 13 amino acids. Germline CDR1 is MGHDK and CDR2 is SYGVNS. V lost 3 bases and J lost 2, with 8 bases in between. The CDR3 loop reads CASSEVGAYEQYF. The DNA of the CDR3 is TGTGCCAGCAGTGAGGTGGGGGCCTACGAGCAGTACTTC.

The chain has TRBV7-9 and TRBJ2-1; D is unclear. Germline V gene sequence: CDR1 SEHNR, CDR2 FQNEAQ (reference sequence). The CDR3 is made up of 15 amino acids. V lost 5 bases to trimming and J lost 7 bases, with 18 bases between them. This CDR3 is CASSLDPPIGNEQFF. For the CDR3, the DNA is TGTGCCAGCAGCCTCGACCCTCCTATTGGGAATGAGCAGTTCTTC.

This chain joins TRBV4-3 and TRBJ2-3, with TRBD2 identical over 11 bases. The germline CDR1 and CDR2 sequences are LGHNA and YSLEER. The CDR3 is 20 residues long. Germline trimming cut 1 base from V and 1 base from J; bases unmatched to any gene: 13. The CDR3 is CASSQGVGSGREVGTDTQYF. Written as DNA, the CDR3 is TGCGCCAGCAGCCAAGGAGTAGGTAGCGGGAGGGAAGTGGGCACAGATACGCAGTATTTT.

The chain employs TRBV6-1 and TRBJ1-1, with 7 bases identical to TRBD1. CDR3 length: 16 amino acids. J gave up 3 bases and V 4 bases, and 11 bases lay outside the gene matches. Germline CDR1 reads MNHNS; CDR2 reads SASEGT. The CDR3, as DNA: TGTGCCAGCAGTGCCCGGTGGGACAGTCCTTACACTGAAGCTTTCTTT. Translation: CASSARWDSPYTEAFF.

This chain links TRBV11-2 with TRBJ1-2, with a weak D call TRBD1 (5 bases). The CDR3 is 18 residues long. CDR1 is SGHAT, CDR2 FQNNGV, per germline. V shed 5 bases and J shed 4 bases, with 26 bases lying between them. CDR3 sequence (DNA): TGTGCCAGCAGCCCAACCCTTTGGGGAGGGGACTTTCTCTATGGCTACACCTTC. Amino acid sequence: CASSPTLWGGDFLYGYTF.

The CDR3 DNA reads TGTGCCACCAGCAGAGATCTGGGGACAGGTTCCTATGGCTACACCTTC. Translating it yields CATSRDLGTGSYGYTF. This chain links TRBV15 with TRBJ1-2, with TRBD1 matching over 8 bases. The CDR3 is made up of 16 amino acids. The trim removed 0 bases at V and 4 bases at J, leaving 7 bases unmatched. Germline V gene data show CDR1 as LNHNV and CDR2 as YYDKDF (reference sequence).

V usage is TRBV11-2 and J usage is TRBJ2-7; 10 bases are a match to TRBD1. The CDR3 runs to 11 residues. J was trimmed by 12 bases and V by 4 bases; bases with no gene match: 3. Germline V gene lookup returns CDR1 SGHAT and CDR2 FQNNGV. The CDR3 nucleotides are TGTGCCAGCAGCTCCGGGACAGGGGCGTACTTC. Its translation is CASSSGTGAYF.

The chain couples TRBV30 to TRBJ1-4; no clear D gene. Germline V lookup: CDR1 GTSNPN, CDR2 SVGIG (reference sequence). Between the trimmed V and J ends, which lost 0 bases and 12 bases, there was a span of 11 bases. The CDR3 loop spans 12 amino acids. The DNA for the CDR3 is TGTGCCTGGAGTGTACTCCGCGAGGAACTGTTTTTT. This encodes CAWSVLREELFF. The complete variable domain, with remaining parts taken from reference TRBV30 and TRBJ1-4, reads SQTIHQWPATLVQPVGSPLSLECTVEGTSNPNLYWYRQAAGRGLQLLFYSVGIGQISSEVPQNLSASRPQDRQFILSSKKLLLSDSGFYLCAWSVLREELFFGSGTQLSVL.

This clone was seen once. The V and J genes are TRBV2 and TRBJ2-3, with D unresolved. Germline V gene lookup returns CDR1 SNHLY and CDR2 FYNNEI. The CDR3 has 14 amino acids. V gave up 3 bases and J gave up 2 bases, with 9 bases separating them. CDR3 sequence reads: CASSDVFTTDTQYF. The CDR3 DNA reads as TGTGCCAGCAGTGATGTCTTTACCACAGATACGCAGTATTTT.

The J gene is TRBJ1-5, the V gene TRBV6-1; TRBD1 aligns across 7 bases. The CDR3 contains 14 residues. The V gene's germline CDR1 is MNHNS and CDR2 SASEGT. With V trimmed by 2 bases and J by 5 bases, 3 bases remained unmatched. CDR3 residues: CASSEFTGDQPQHF. In DNA form, the CDR3 reads TGTGCCAGCAGTGAATTCACAGGGGATCAGCCCCAGCATTTT.

The chain recombines TRBV7-9 with TRBJ2-2, with TRBD2 as a possible D gene (5 bases). CDR3 length: 16 amino acids. The V and J ends lost 3 bases and 5 bases respectively, with 16 bases between them. The germline V gene has CDR1 SEHNR and CDR2 FQNEAQ (reference sequence). The CDR3 reads CASSFFTTGSTGELFF. CDR3 nucleotides: TGTGCCAGCAGCTTCTTTACGACGGGGTCGACCGGGGAGCTGTTTTTT.

The chain recombines TRBV11-2 with TRBJ2-3; no clear D. Germline V gene sequence: CDR1 SGHAT, CDR2 FQNNGV. V lost 3 bases and J 6 bases, leaving 16 bases between the germline ends. This CDR3 is built from 15 residues. CDR3 DNA: TGTGCCAGCAGCTTCTTGGGTGGGCTAGGGGATACGCAGTATTTT. It translates to CASSFLGGLGDTQYF. The full variable domain, its missing parts supplied by reference TRBV11-2 and TRBJ2-3, is EAGVAQSPRYKIIEKRQSVAFWCNPISGHATLYWYQQILGQGPKLLIQFQNNGVVDDSQLPKDRFSAERLKGVDSTLKIQPAKLEDSAVYLCASSFLGGLGDTQYFGPGTRLTVL.

The chain joins TRBV7-2 to TRBJ1-1, with 11 bases aligning to TRBD1. The V and J ends lost 2 bases and 7 bases, in that order; junction bases with no gene match: 6. The CDR3 has 15 amino acids. The germline V gene encodes CDR1 SGHTA and CDR2 FQGNSA. This chain's CDR3 is CASSLYWTGGREAFF. CDR3 nucleotide sequence: TGTGCCAGCAGCTTATACTGGACAGGGGGCCGTGAAGCTTTCTTT.

In this sample, this clone turned up once. The genes are TRBV30 and TRBJ2-5; D perhaps matches TRBD2 (6 bases). CDR1 and CDR2 from the germline V gene are GTSNPN and SVGIG (reference sequence). The V and J ends lost 1 base and 1 base respectively, with 13 bases between them. The CDR3 has 15 residues. The CDR3 reads CAWSAMELAQETQYF. CDR3 in DNA: TGTGCCTGGAGTGCAATGGAACTAGCCCAAGAGACCCAGTACTTC.

This chain connects TRBV5-8 to TRBJ2-5; D is perhaps TRBD2 (6 bases). The CDR3 is 16 amino acids. Between the trimmed V and J ends, which lost 0 bases and 1 base, there was a span of 13 bases. The germline gives CDR1 SGHTS, CDR2 YDEGEE. The DNA of the CDR3 is TGTGCCAGCAGCTTGGTTGGGGGGTCCTTCCAAGAGACCCAGTACTTC. Translation gives CASSLVGGSFQETQYF.

V gene TRBV2 combines with J gene TRBJ2-3; TRBD2 matches at 7 bases. The CDR3 contains 17 residues. With V trimmed by 4 bases and J by 5 bases, 15 bases remained unmatched. Germline CDR1 SNHLY, CDR2 FYNNEI. CDR3 bases: TGTGCCAGCAGTGCCCCCCGGGGGGAGGGCTCCCAAGATACGCAGTATTTT. Amino acid sequence: CASSAPRGEGSQDTQYF.